This T cell receptor beta chain was identified during a study of cytomegalovirus exposure and HLA in healthy donors. Whole-study findings and limits: Highest at DRB1 and lowest at HLA-C, TCR association rates differed among HLA loci in a later analysis.

CDR1 is MDHEN, CDR2 SYDVKM, per germline. The ends lost 4 bases at V and 4 bases at J; junction bases unmatched: 10. The CDR3 extends over 17 amino acids. As regards this clone: What it binds is not known.

Researchers ran the PCR with 60 Vbeta and 13 Jbeta primers. Sequencing used immunoSEQ multiplex PCR; TCRdb keeps in-frame clones, though not all of them. This sample has about 300,000 clones; roughly 89% occur once, and the top ten carry around 4%. This receptor was identified in a man in his forties or fifties in good health and CMV-seropositive. Sequenced material: PBMCs. The chain combines TRBV28 with TRBJ2-7; 13 bases line up with TRBD2. The CDR3, as DNA: TGTGCCAGCAGTTCGTGGGGGACTAGCGGGGTCCCTTACGAGCAGTACTTC. It codes for CASSSWGTSGVPYEQYF.